The 27 T cell receptor beta chains listed next were all sequenced from one sample in a study of shared clonotypes between healthy human individuals. Data came from immunoSEQ multiplex PCR; TCRdb stores just in-frame clones and leaves some out. The sample contains hundreds of thousands of clones, approximately 95% of which appear only once. Sequenced material: naive CD4+ T cells sorted from blood. Subset defined: CD45RA+ positively selected. The source is a young woman in good health.

The gene calls are TRBV19 and TRBJ2-6; D tentatively fits TRBD1 or TRBD2 (5 bases each). Germline CDR1 reads LNHDA; CDR2 reads SQIVND (reference sequence). With 3 bases removed from V and 0 bases from J, the gap between germline ends came to 15 bases. The CDR3 covers 18 residues. The CDR3 DNA sequence: TGTGCCAGTAGTATGGTCGGGACGGCGATCTCTGGGGCCAACGTCCTGACTTTC. Translating gives CASSMVGTAISGANVLTF.

The gene calls are TRBV2 and TRBJ2-7, with a possible D match to TRBD2 (5 bases). V lost 2 bases and J 9 bases, leaving 11 bases between the germline ends. Germline V gives CDR1 SNHLY, CDR2 FYNNEI. The CDR3 contains 12 residues. CDR3: CASSERRLGQYF. The CDR3 DNA is TGTGCCAGCAGTGAAAGGAGGCTAGGGCAGTACTTC.

This clone was observed a handful of times. This rearrangement joins TRBV18 to TRBJ1-1; perhaps TRBD1 as D (5 bases). Germline CDR1 and CDR2: KGHSH and LQKENI. Trimming took 2 bases from V and 1 from J, leaving 11 bases between them. The CDR3 totals 15 residues. CDR3: CASSPAGTENTEAFF. The CDR3 bases are TGTGCCAGCTCACCAGCAGGGACGGAGAACACTGAAGCTTTCTTT.

A single count supports this clone. V gene TRBV27 combines with J gene TRBJ2-7, with 14 bases matching TRBD2. Per the germline V gene, CDR1 is MNHEY and CDR2 is SMNVEV (reference sequence). The CDR3 extends over 16 amino acids. V was clipped by 3 bases and J by 7 bases; unmatched bases: 8. CDR3 protein: CASSLVRLAGGNEQYF. As DNA, the CDR3 is TGTGCCAGCAGTTTGGTCCGACTAGCGGGAGGGAATGAGCAGTACTTC.

In this sample, this clone turned up a few times. This specimen includes other DNA sequences encoding the same CDR3. The chain is built from TRBV2 and TRBJ1-2, with D possibly being TRBD1 (5 bases). Germline CDR1 reads SNHLY; CDR2 reads FYNNEI. This CDR3 spans 12 amino acids. The V gene lost 2 bases and the J gene lost 4 bases, with 5 bases spanning the gap. CDR3 amino acids: CASSEQGYGYTF. As DNA, the CDR3 is TGTGCCAGCAGTGAACAGGGCTATGGCTACACCTTC.

The chain employs TRBV28 and TRBJ1-3; D gene uncertain. CDR1 and CDR2 from the germline V gene are MDHEN and SYDVKM. Deletions cut 6 bases from V and 11 bases from J, with 14 bases between. The CDR3 totals 12 residues. Here the CDR3 DNA reads TGTGCCAGCAGACCAAAGCCAGGAGCCATATATTTT. This codes for CASRPKPGAIYF. Filled out from reference TRBV28 and TRBJ1-3, the complete variable domain reads DVKVTQSSRYLVKRTGEKVFLECVQDMDHENMFWYRQDPGLGLRLIYFSYDVKMKEKGDIPEGYSVSREKKERFSLILESASTNQTSMYLCASRPKPGAIYFGEGSWLTVV.

The CDR3 coding sequence is TGTGCCAGCAGCTTAGGAGCGGGCCTGTCCTACGAGCAGTACTTC. Translation: CASSLGAGLSYEQYF. The J gene is TRBJ2-7, the V gene TRBV11-3; TRBD2 might be the D (6 bases). The CDR3 sequence is 15 residues long. Trimming cost V 1 base and J 1 base, with 11 bases left between them. Germline V gene sequence: CDR1 SGHNT, CDR2 YENEEA.

The chain links TRBV10-2 to TRBJ1-1; a possible D gene is TRBD1 (6 bases). The CDR3 has 15 amino acids. V lost 3 bases to trimming and J lost 1 base, with 12 bases between them. The germline V gene encodes CDR1 WSHSY and CDR2 SAAADI. The CDR3 DNA reads TGCGCCAGCAGTGATTATATAGGGGGGAACACTGAAGCTTTCTTT. Amino acid sequence: CASSDYIGGNTEAFF.

The J gene is TRBJ2-5, the V gene TRBV5-4; 8 positions match TRBD2. The CDR3 has 14 residues. Germline V gives CDR1 SGHNT, CDR2 YYREEE (reference sequence). J lost 0 bases, V lost 4 bases, and 2 bases had no gene match. The CDR3 here is CASSSGGYQETQYF. The CDR3 DNA follows: TGTGCCAGCAGCAGCGGGGGCTACCAAGAGACCCAGTACTTC.

The rearrangement links TRBV2 to TRBJ2-3; the match to TRBD1 covers 10 bases. The CDR3 is 14 residues long. Trimming removed 8 bases from V and 0 bases from J; junction bases left unmatched: 2. The germline V gene has CDR1 SNHLY and CDR2 FYNNEI. The CDR3 bases are TGTGCCAGCGGACAGGGGGGAAGCACAGATACGCAGTATTTT. Translated, it gives CASGQGGSTDTQYF. Combining the CDR3 with reference TRBV2 and TRBJ2-3 gives the whole variable domain EPEVTQTPSHQVTQMGQEVILRCVPISNHLYFYWYRQILGQKVEFLVSFYNNEISEKSEIFDDQFSVERPDGSNFTLKIRSTKLEDSAMYFCASGQGGSTDTQYFGPGTRLTVL.

The rearrangement joins TRBV7-6 to TRBJ2-7; D gene ambiguous. This CDR3 comprises 13 residues. V gave up 5 bases and J gave up 6 bases, with 14 bases separating them. The germline V gene encodes CDR1 SGHVS and CDR2 FNYEAQ. In DNA form, the CDR3 reads TGTGCCAGCAGCCCCACCCTCTTTCCCGAGCAGTACTTC. The encoded protein is CASSPTLFPEQYF.

The chain has TRBV13 and TRBJ1-1; D perhaps matches TRBD1 (6 bases). CDR1 PRHDT and CDR2 FYEKMQ come from the germline V gene (reference sequence). The CDR3 contains 13 residues. With 3 bases removed from V and 5 bases from J, the gap between germline ends came to 10 bases. CDR3 sequence: CASSLKGGTEAFF. CDR3 DNA: TGTGCCAGCAGCTTGAAAGGGGGGACTGAAGCTTTCTTT. The variable domain in full, with the rest retrieved from reference TRBV13 and TRBJ1-1, is AAGVIQSPRHLIKEKRETATLKCYPIPRHDTVYWYQQGPGQDPQFLISFYEKMQSDKGSIPDRFSAQQFSDYHSELNMSSLELGDSALYFCASSLKGGTEAFFGQGTRLTVV.

The chain carries TRBV18 and TRBJ1-3; D remains ambiguous. This CDR3 is built from 14 residues. V was cut by 5 bases and J by 0 bases, with 8 bases left in between. Germline CDR1 and CDR2: KGHSH and LQKENI. CDR3: CASSSSSSGNTIYF. DNA of the CDR3: TGTGCCAGCTCATCGAGCAGCTCTGGAAACACCATATATTTT. Using reference TRBV18 and TRBJ1-3 for the parts outside the CDR3, the full variable domain is NAGVMQNPRHLVRRRGQEARLRCSPMKGHSHVYWYRQLPEEGLKFMVYLQKENIIDESGMPKERFSAEFPKEGPSILRIQQVVRGDSAAYFCASSSSSSGNTIYFGEGSWLTVV.

The chain employs TRBV6-5 and TRBJ2-7; 9 nucleotides line up with TRBD2. Looked up from germline, CDR1 is MNHEY and CDR2 is SVGAGI. J gave up 6 bases and V 6 bases, and 3 bases lay outside the gene matches. This CDR3 region has 12 residues. This chain's CDR3 is CASSQTSGEQYF. The CDR3 DNA sequence: TGTGCCAGCAGCCAGACTAGCGGCGAGCAGTACTTC.

The chain uses TRBV5-4 and TRBJ2-5; D gene ambiguous. This CDR3 spans 11 amino acids. CDR1 is SGHNT and CDR2 is YYREEE in the germline V gene (reference sequence). The ends were cut back, 4 bases at V and 4 bases at J, with 5 bases in the middle. The CDR3 loop is CASSTGETQYF. The CDR3 nucleotides read TGTGCCAGCAGCACCGGAGAGACCCAGTACTTC.

This clone has a single count. This chain joins TRBV13 and TRBJ2-2, with TRBD2 matching over 8 bases. Germline CDR1 PRHDT, CDR2 FYEKMQ (reference sequence). The J segment lost 4 bases and the V segment lost 4 bases, leaving 5 bases of the junction unmatched. The CDR3 is made up of 15 amino acids. The CDR3 loop is CASSYTGTSTGELFF. CDR3 bases: TGTGCCAGCAGCTATACCGGGACTAGCACCGGGGAGCTGTTTTTT.

J is TRBJ2-2 and V is TRBV14; the D gene is possibly TRBD2 (5 bases). The CDR3 contains 15 residues. The germline V and J ends were trimmed by 6 bases and 5 bases, with 16 bases remaining between them. Germline V gene lookup returns CDR1 SGHDN and CDR2 FVKESK. CDR3 loop: CASSLRGPGTGELFF. The DNA for the CDR3 is TGTGCCAGCAGTCTCCGTGGGCCGGGAACCGGGGAGCTGTTTTTT.

The rearrangement links TRBV10-3 to TRBJ1-4; no reliable D call. CDR1 is ENHRY, CDR2 SYGVKD, per germline. V was shortened by 2 bases and J by 0 bases, with 13 bases between the two germline ends. This CDR3 is built from 17 residues. CDR3 region: CAISEEVGVATNEKLFF. CDR3 coding DNA: TGTGCCATCAGTGAGGAGGTCGGGGTTGCAACTAATGAAAAACTGTTTTTT.

The rearrangement joins TRBV19 to TRBJ2-7, with D perhaps assigned TRBD1 or TRBD2 (5 bases each). The CDR3 has 11 amino acids. Trimming took 3 bases from V and 13 from J, leaving 13 bases between them. Germline V gives CDR1 LNHDA, CDR2 SQIVND (reference sequence). Written as DNA, the CDR3 is TGTGCCAGTAGTATTCCGGGACGGTACTACTTC. Translating it yields CASSIPGRYYF.

This chain connects TRBV5-1 to TRBJ2-1; D may be TRBD2 (6 bases). Trimming took off 5 bases at V and 5 bases at J, with 14 bases between the two ends. The CDR3 is 14 residues long. Germline assignment: CDR1 SGHRS and CDR2 YFSETQ. The chain's CDR3 is CASRAVRENNEQFF. The CDR3 DNA sequence: TGCGCCAGCAGGGCTGTACGGGAGAACAATGAGCAGTTCTTC.

V gene TRBV21-1 combines with J gene TRBJ1-2. TRBV21-1 is a known pseudogene. This CDR3 region has 14 residues. CDR3 residues: CANPGRRLNYGYTF. DNA for the CDR3: TGTGCCAACCCCGGAAGGCGGCTCAACTATGGCTACACCTTC.

V is TRBV5-1 and J is TRBJ1-4, with D possibly TRBD1 on 6 matching bases. The length of the CDR3 is 16 residues. CDR1 SGHRS and CDR2 YFSETQ come from the germline V gene. Trimming took 4 bases from V and 5 from J, leaving 18 bases between them. The CDR3 loop reads CASSHSPGQANEKLFF. The CDR3 DNA follows: TGCGCCAGCAGCCATTCCCCGGGACAAGCAAATGAAAAACTGTTTTTT. Full variable domain (outside the CDR3, taken from reference TRBV5-1 and TRBJ1-4): KAGVTQTPRYLIKTRGQQVTLSCSPISGHRSVSWYQQTPGQGLQFLFEYFSETQRNKGNFPGRFSGRQFSNSRSEMNVSTLELGDSALYLCASSHSPGQANEKLFFGSGTQLSVL.

V usage is TRBV13 and J usage is TRBJ2-3, with TRBD2 identical over 10 bases. The germline CDR1 and CDR2 sequences are PRHDT and FYEKMQ (reference sequence). Losses at the gene ends were 1 base for V and 0 bases for J; bases not matched to a gene: 10. This CDR3 contains 19 residues. The CDR3 DNA sequence: TGTGCCAGCAGCTTAGCCGCTAGCGGGAGCGTATCTAGCACAGATACGCAGTATTTT. Its translation: CASSLAASGSVSSTDTQYF.

The chain joins TRBV10-2 to TRBJ1-3, with D possibly matching TRBD1 (5 bases). Germline V gives CDR1 WSHSY, CDR2 SAAADI. V lost 2 bases and J 7 bases, leaving 6 bases between the germline ends. The CDR3 is made up of 12 amino acids. The CDR3 DNA sequence: TGCGCCAGCAGTGAGAGGGGTAACACCATATATTTT. It codes for CASSERGNTIYF.

The chain couples TRBV18 to TRBJ2-7; 7 positions agree with TRBD1. CDR1 is KGHSH and CDR2 is LQKENI in the germline V gene. Losses at the gene ends were 6 bases for V and 2 bases for J; bases not matched to a gene: 7. The CDR3 covers 14 residues. The CDR3: CASSADRRAYEQYF. CDR3 DNA sequence: TGTGCCAGCTCGGCGGACAGGCGGGCCTACGAGCAGTACTTC.

This chain uses TRBV5-4 with TRBJ2-3, with D uncertain. This CDR3 region has 15 residues. Germline V lookup: CDR1 SGHNT, CDR2 YYREEE (reference sequence). Deletions cut 0 bases from V and 0 bases from J, with 8 bases between. CDR3 nucleotides: TGTGCCAGCAGCTTGGTTCCTACTAGCACAGATACGCAGTATTTT. It translates to CASSLVPTSTDTQYF.

This sequence joins TRBV7-9 and TRBJ2-7, with TRBD1 matching 8 bases. CDR1 is SEHNR and CDR2 is FQNEAQ in the germline V gene (reference sequence). There are 14 residues in the CDR3. Trimming cost V 2 bases and J 5 bases; bases outside gene matches: 5. In DNA form, the CDR3 reads TGTGCCAGCAGCTTAAAGGCAGGGGGCCACGAGCAGTACTTC. Translation: CASSLKAGGHEQYF.